The 2 T cell receptor beta chains below all came from one sample that was sequenced in a study of Graves' ophthalmopathy and Graves' hyperthyroidism. RNA transcripts yielded amplified TCR beta CDR3 regions. Second-round multiplex PCR came after a first-round RT-PCR that employed HTBI primers. MiXCR, applied by TCRdb to the multiplex PCR reads, yields one record per CDR3 protein. The table records 900,000 to 1,200,000 distinct CDR3 sequences, 35% to 45% of them present only once. Sequencing was done on a sample of peripheral blood or thyroid tissue (not recorded which). Receptors were obtained from an adult man with Graves' hyperthyroidism.

Many counts were recorded for this clonotype. J is TRBJ1-2 and V is TRBV7-2; 8 nucleotides align to TRBD1. Per the germline V gene, CDR1 is SGHTA and CDR2 is FQGNSA. There are 14 residues in the CDR3. Trimming at V came to 1 base and at J to 5 bases, leaving 3 bases not matched to a gene. The chain's CDR3 is CASSLVRTGYGYTF. The CDR3 nucleotides are TGTGCCAGCAGCTTAGTCCGGACAGGGTATGGCTACACCTTC.

As regards this clonotype: The junction and the germline gene differ at one end; a read error may be behind it. J is TRBJ1-2 and V is TRBV20-1; D gene uncertain. This CDR3 has 18 amino acids. CDR1 DFQATT and CDR2 SNEGSKA come from the germline V gene (reference sequence). The DNA of the CDR3 is TGCAGTGCTAGAGATCGATCCCCGGCAGCGTACCCCCGCTATGGCTGCACCTTC. Encoded protein: CSARDRSPAAYPRYGCTF.